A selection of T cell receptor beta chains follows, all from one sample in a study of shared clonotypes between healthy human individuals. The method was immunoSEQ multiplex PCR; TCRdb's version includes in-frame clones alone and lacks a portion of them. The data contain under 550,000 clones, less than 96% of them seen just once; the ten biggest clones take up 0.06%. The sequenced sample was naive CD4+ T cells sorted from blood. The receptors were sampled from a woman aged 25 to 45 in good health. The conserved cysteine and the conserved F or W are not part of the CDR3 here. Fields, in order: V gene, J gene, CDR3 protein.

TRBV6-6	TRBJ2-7	ASRKTGSYEQY
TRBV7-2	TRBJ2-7	ASSTGGRAMIDEQY
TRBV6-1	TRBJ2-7	AGNKGASGTYEQY
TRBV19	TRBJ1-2	ASSIEGQHYGYT
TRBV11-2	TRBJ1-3	ASSLRTGTGNTIY
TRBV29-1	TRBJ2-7	SVVQGSGEQY
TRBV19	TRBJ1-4	ASRQGPEKLF
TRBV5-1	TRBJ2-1	ASTPRPREAAIEQF
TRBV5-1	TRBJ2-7	ASSLNWAGLHEQY
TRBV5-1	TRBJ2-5	ASSFDSLMETQY
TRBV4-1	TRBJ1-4	ASSQPGQGAEKLF
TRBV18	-	ASSADSYEQY
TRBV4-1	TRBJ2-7	ASSHLAGTNYEQY
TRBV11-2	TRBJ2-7	ASSSAGGQGSTYEQY
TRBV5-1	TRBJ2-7	ASSLPAYEQY
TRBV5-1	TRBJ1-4	ASSLQTGDSEKLF
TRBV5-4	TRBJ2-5	ASSFNLAGAQETQY
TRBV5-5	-	ASSLLADSYEQY
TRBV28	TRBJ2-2	ASILSGAGELF
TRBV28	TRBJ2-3	ASSSDRVTDTQY
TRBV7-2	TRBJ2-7	ASSLAQHYEQY
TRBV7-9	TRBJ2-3	ASSPERGDTQY
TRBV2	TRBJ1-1	ASSVWERKNTEAF
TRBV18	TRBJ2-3	ASSPTAGTSNSDTQY
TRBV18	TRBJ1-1	ASSVSGGRTEAF
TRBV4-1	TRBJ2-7	ASSQGRYEQY
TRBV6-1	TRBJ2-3	ASSEELSSLVTDTQY
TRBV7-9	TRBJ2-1	ASSSSLRAGGPSNEQF
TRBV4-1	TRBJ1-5	ASSQGTVSNQPQH
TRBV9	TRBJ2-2	ASSVTGTANTGELF
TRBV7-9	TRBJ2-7	ASSLEPGTSYEQY
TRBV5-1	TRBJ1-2	ASSSTGGLYGYT
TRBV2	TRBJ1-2	ASSVQEYGYT
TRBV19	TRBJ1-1	ASSIEAF
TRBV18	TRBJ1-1	ASSPTGNTEAF
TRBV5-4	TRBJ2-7	ASSSSLAADGVR
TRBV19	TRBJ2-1	ASGTTKSNEQF
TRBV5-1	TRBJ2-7	ASSFTSDSYEQY
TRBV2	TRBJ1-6	ASTRGQGNSPLH
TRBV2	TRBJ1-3	ASSPEGRGRGNTIY
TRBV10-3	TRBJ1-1	ATSGDSNTEAF
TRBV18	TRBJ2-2	ASSPTSGSNTGELF
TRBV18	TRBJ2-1	ASSHRDRGLNEQF
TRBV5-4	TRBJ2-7	ASSLEGEQY
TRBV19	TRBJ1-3	ASSNPTGQGPRNTIY
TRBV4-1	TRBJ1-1	ASSQGGGTGEAF
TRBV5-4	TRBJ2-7	ASSEGLAGWVEQY
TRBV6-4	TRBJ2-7	ASSDGQEEIGYEQY
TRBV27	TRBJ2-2	ASSQFGTSWAGELF
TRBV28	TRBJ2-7	ASSIGAHHSYEQY
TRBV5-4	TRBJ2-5	ASSLAGLAGRETQY